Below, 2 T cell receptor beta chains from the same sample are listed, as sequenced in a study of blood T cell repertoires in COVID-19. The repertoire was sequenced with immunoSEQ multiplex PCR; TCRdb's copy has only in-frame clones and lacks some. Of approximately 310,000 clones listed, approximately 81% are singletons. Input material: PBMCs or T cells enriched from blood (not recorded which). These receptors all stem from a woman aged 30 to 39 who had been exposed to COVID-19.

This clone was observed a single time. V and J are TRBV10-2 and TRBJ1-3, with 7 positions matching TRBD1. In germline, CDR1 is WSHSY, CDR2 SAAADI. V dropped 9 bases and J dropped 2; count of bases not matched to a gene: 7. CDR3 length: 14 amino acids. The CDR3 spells CASSTGEPGNTIYF. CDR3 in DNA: TGCGCCAGTTCTACAGGGGAGCCTGGAAACACCATATATTTT.

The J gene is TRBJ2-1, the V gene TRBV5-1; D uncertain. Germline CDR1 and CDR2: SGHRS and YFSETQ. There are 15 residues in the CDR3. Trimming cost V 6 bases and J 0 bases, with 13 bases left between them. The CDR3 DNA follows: TGCGCCAGCAAGTCGTTAATGAGCTCCTACAATGAGCAGTTCTTC. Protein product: CASKSLMSSYNEQFF.